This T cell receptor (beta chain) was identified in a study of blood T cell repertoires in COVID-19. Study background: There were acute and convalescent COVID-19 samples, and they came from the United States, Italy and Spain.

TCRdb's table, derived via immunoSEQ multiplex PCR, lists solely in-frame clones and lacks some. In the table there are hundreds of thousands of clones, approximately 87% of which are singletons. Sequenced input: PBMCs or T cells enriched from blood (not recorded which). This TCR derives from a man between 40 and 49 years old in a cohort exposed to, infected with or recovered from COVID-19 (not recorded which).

CDR3 sequence reads: CASSISGTEGGELFF. The CDR3 DNA reads TGTGCCAGTAGTATCTCCGGGACAGAGGGCGGGGAGCTGTTTTTT. The genes are TRBV19 and TRBJ2-2; 7 bases map to TRBD1. The junction had 8 bases not matched to a gene; V was cut back by 3 bases and J by 7 bases. This CDR3 region has 15 residues. CDR1 LNHDA and CDR2 SQIVND come from the germline V gene (reference sequence).